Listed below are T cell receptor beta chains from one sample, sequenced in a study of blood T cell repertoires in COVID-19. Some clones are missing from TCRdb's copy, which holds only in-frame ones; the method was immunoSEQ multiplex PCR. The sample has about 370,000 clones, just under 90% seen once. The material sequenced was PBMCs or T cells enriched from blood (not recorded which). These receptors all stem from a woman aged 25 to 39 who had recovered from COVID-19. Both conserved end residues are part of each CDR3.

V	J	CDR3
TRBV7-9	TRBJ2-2	CASSLEGFVLAGELFF
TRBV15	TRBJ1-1	CATSRDIARLANTEAFF
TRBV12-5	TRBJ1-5	CASGLGTTGGNWPQHF
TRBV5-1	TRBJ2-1	CASSGGGLAGGGNEQFF
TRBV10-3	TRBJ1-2	CATHSGTGQYYGYTF
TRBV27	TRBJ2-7	CASTDAGTSGFVQYF
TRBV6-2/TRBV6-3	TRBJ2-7	CASSDRDRGTYEQYF
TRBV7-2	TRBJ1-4	CASSSPRDLKEKLFF
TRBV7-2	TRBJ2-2	CASSLARQGGTGELFF
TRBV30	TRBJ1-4	CAWTPGTGVEKLFF
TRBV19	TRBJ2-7	CASSIMTAGTYEQYF
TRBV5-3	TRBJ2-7	CARSLVNFKRIYEQYF
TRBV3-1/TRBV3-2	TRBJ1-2	CASSQETALRGYTF
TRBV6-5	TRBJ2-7	CASSSRAGGAYEQYF
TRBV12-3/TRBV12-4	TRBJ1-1	CASSLFRDTEAFF
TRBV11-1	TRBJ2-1	CASSPSGGVGEQFF